Following are 15 T cell receptor beta chains from one sample sequenced in a study of radiotherapy plus CTLA-4 blockade in lung cancer listed by TCRdb under 2018. Preparation of the library involved the immunoSEQ multiplex PCR assay. The source is immuneACCESS, and TCRdb retained only in-frame sequences with V and J called. Part of the clones is not carried over; for the studies checked, unresolved V genes explain less than half of this, and the remainder is unexplained. This sample has approximately 28,000 clones in its table, and 79% of those were observed once. Clones ranked in the top ten supply approximately 15% of the sample. Sequencing used peripheral blood, obtained from a patient treated with radiotherapy plus ipilimumab. These receptors originate from a human donor with non-small cell lung cancer that progressed on radiotherapy plus ipilimumab.

The V and J genes are TRBV15 and TRBJ1-1; tentatively, D is TRBD1 (5 bases). V lost 0 bases, J lost 2 bases, and 10 bases lay in between. Germline V gene lookup returns CDR1 LNHNV and CDR2 YYDKDF (reference sequence). The CDR3 loop spans 15 amino acids. The CDR3 region is CATSRDKGFNTEAFF. Here the CDR3 DNA reads TGTGCCACCAGCAGAGATAAGGGGTTTAACACTGAAGCTTTCTTT.

The chain combines TRBV27 with TRBJ2-3; no firm D call. Germline-derived CDR1 and CDR2 are MNHEY and SMNVEV (reference sequence). V lost 5 bases and J 5 bases, leaving 8 bases between the germline ends. CDR3 length: 12 amino acids. This CDR3 is CASSVSRDTQYF. CDR3 nucleotide sequence: TGTGCCAGCAGTGTCTCCAGAGATACGCAGTATTTT.

The chain recombines TRBV7-9 with TRBJ1-6; D gene unclear. This CDR3 is built from 11 residues. V lost 4 bases and J 16 bases, leaving 11 bases between the germline ends. Germline lookup yields CDR1 SEHNR and CDR2 FQNEAQ (reference sequence). The CDR3 loop reads CASSSDGILHF. CDR3 coding DNA: TGTGCCAGCAGCTCGGACGGAATACTCCACTTT.

This rearrangement joins TRBV2 to TRBJ2-3; D uncertain. Germline V gene lookup returns CDR1 SNHLY and CDR2 FYNNEI. V lost 6 bases and J lost 1, with 8 bases in between. There are 13 residues in the CDR3. Written as DNA, the CDR3 is TGTGCCAGCAGGAACAGAGGCACAGATACGCAGTATTTT. Encoded protein: CASRNRGTDTQYF.

On this clone: Distinct nucleotide sequences in the sample also encode this CDR3. The V gene is TRBV27, the J gene TRBJ2-5, with D perhaps matching TRBD2 (5 bases). The CDR3 has 14 residues. The ends were cut back, 6 bases at V and 1 base at J, with 12 bases in the middle. Looked up from germline, CDR1 is MNHEY and CDR2 is SMNVEV (reference sequence). The CDR3 loop is CASSRGSPQETQYF. Written as DNA, the CDR3 is TGTGCCAGCAGCCGGGGTTCCCCCCAAGAGACCCAGTACTTC.

This clone was seen a handful of times. This chain links TRBV21-1 with TRBJ1-2. TRBV21-1 is a recognized pseudogene. The CDR3 spans 13 residues. CDR3 sequence: CASIPRGRDGYTF. CDR3 nucleotides: TGTGCCAGCATCCCGCGAGGACGGGATGGCTACACCTTC.

The CDR3 loop is CAYDRGSRDRESQPQHF. CDR3 nucleotide sequence: TGTGCCTACGATAGGGGGTCCCGGGACAGGGAAAGTCAGCCCCAGCATTTT. The chain couples TRBV21-1 to TRBJ1-5; whether TRBD1, the table's D call, matches the DNA was not checked. TRBV21-1 is noted as a pseudogene. The CDR3 totals 17 residues.

The chain uses TRBV2 and TRBJ1-1; TRBD1 is a possible D gene (5 bases). Germline assignment: CDR1 SNHLY and CDR2 FYNNEI. The CDR3 length is 13 residues. The V gene lost 7 bases and the J gene lost 1 base, with 10 bases spanning the gap. The DNA of the CDR3 is TGTGCCAGCAAGGCAGGGAAGAACACTGAAGCTTTCTTT. Its protein is CASKAGKNTEAFF.

The DNA of the CDR3 is TGTGCCAGCAGCTTGGGGGTGGGCACTGAAGCTTTCTTT. Translated, it gives CASSLGVGTEAFF. The chain uses TRBV5-4 and TRBJ1-1; D uncertain. Trimming stripped 0 bases from V and 4 bases from J, with 7 bases between. Looked up from germline, CDR1 is SGHNT and CDR2 is YYREEE (reference sequence). This CDR3 is built from 13 residues.

The V gene is TRBV29-1, the J gene TRBJ2-7, with 7 bases lining up with TRBD2. V lost 4 bases and J lost 3; bases outside the gene matches: 3. The CDR3 loop spans 12 amino acids. CDR1 and CDR2 (germline): SQVTM, ANQGSEA. The CDR3 reads CSVVASGYEQYF. The CDR3 DNA reads TGCAGCGTTGTGGCTAGCGGCTACGAGCAGTACTTC.

This sequence joins TRBV7-2 and TRBJ2-2, with D unresolved. Looked up from germline, CDR1 is SGHTA and CDR2 is FQGNSA. CDR3 length: 15 residues. Trimming cost V 1 base and J 5 bases, with 11 bases left between them. The CDR3 sequence is CASSLVRVKTGELFF. In nucleotides, the CDR3 is TGTGCCAGCAGCTTAGTTCGGGTCAAGACCGGGGAGCTGTTTTTT.

This clone was observed a handful of times. The J gene is TRBJ2-7, the V gene TRBV1; the DNA was not compared with TRBD2, the D call given in the table. TRBV1 is given as a pseudogene. This CDR3 has 12 residues. The CDR3 bases are TGCACCGGGGGGGGGAGCTCCTACGAGCAGTACTTC. This gives the protein CTGGGSSYEQYF.

CDR3 nucleotides: TGTGCCAGCAGTGCCCTAGCGGGAGCGCTGAACGAGCAGTACTTC. Encoded protein: CASSALAGALNEQYF. V is TRBV6-5 and J is TRBJ2-7; 10 bases align to TRBD2. This CDR3 is 15 amino acids long. After removal of 5 bases from V and 5 bases from J, the junction contained 9 bases not matched to a gene. Germline V gives CDR1 MNHEY, CDR2 SVGAGI.

This clone was counted a single time. This chain links TRBV6-1 with TRBJ2-1; 9 bases are a match to TRBD1. This CDR3 is 15 amino acids long. With V trimmed by 4 bases and J by 7 bases, 8 bases remained unmatched. Germline V gene data show CDR1 as MNHNS and CDR2 as SASEGT. The CDR3 DNA reads as TGTGCCAGCAGTGCTCCCGGGACAGGGATGAATGAGCAGTTCTTC. Encoded protein: CASSAPGTGMNEQFF.

The rearrangement uses TRBV6-9 and TRBJ1-2; a weak D match, TRBD1 (6 bases). CDR1 is MNHGY, CDR2 SVAAGI, per germline. Trimming pared 11 bases from V and 4 bases from J, leaving 17 bases between. This CDR3 spans 13 amino acids. The CDR3 DNA reads as TGTGCCGGCCCAGGGGACGGCTCCTATGGCTACACCTTC. Amino acid sequence: CAGPGDGSYGYTF.